Listed here are 5 T cell receptor beta chains from one sample, sequenced in a study of molecular identifiers for immune sequencing clone quantification. TCRdb reprocessed the PCR reads with MiXCR, giving one entry per CDR3 protein. The sample includes about 330,000 distinct CDR3 sequences, 24% of them seen just once. The specimen sequenced was naive CD8+ T cells from blood, with Jurkat cell RNA spiked in. Subset: FACS-sorted CD8+CD4-CCR7+CD45RA+ naive T cells. The receptor set was obtained from a human donor in good health. Some libraries in this study had Jurkat cell RNA spiked in.

The V call is TRBV5-5, the J call TRBJ2-1, with D maybe TRBD1 (6 bases). CDR1 is SGHKS, CDR2 YYEKEE, per germline (reference sequence). This CDR3 has 16 amino acids. Trimming cost V 3 bases and J 0 bases, with 13 bases left between them. CDR3 protein: CASSSTGPSSYNEQFF. CDR3 sequence (DNA): TGTGCCAGCAGCTCGACAGGACCGAGCTCCTACAATGAGCAGTTCTTC. Using reference TRBV5-5 and TRBJ2-1 for the parts outside the CDR3, the full variable domain is DAGVTQSPTHLIKTRGQQVTLRCSPISGHKSVSWYQQVLGQGPQFIFQYYEKEERGRGNFPDRFSARQFPNYSSELNVNALLLGDSALYLCASSSTGPSSYNEQFFGPGTRLTVL.

This clonotype has at least ten counts. The chain employs TRBV20-1 and TRBJ1-1; D ambiguous. The CDR3 runs to 11 residues. Trimming took 2 bases from V and 6 from J, leaving 7 bases between them. The germline V gene encodes CDR1 DFQATT and CDR2 SNEGSKA (reference sequence). This chain's CDR3 is CSARQAAEAFF. Here the CDR3 DNA reads TGCAGTGCTAGACAAGCAGCTGAAGCTTTCTTT.

This sequence joins TRBV6-2 or TRBV6-3 and TRBJ2-2; D unclear. The CDR3 has 14 amino acids. Per the germline V gene, CDR1 is MNHEY and CDR2 is SVGEGT. With 3 bases removed from V and 0 bases from J, the gap between germline ends came to 5 bases. CDR3: CASSYAANTGELFF. The CDR3 DNA is TGTGCCAGCAGTTATGCCGCGAACACCGGGGAGCTGTTTTTT.

The chain carries TRBV30 and TRBJ1-1; 10 nucleotides match TRBD1. The junction had 4 bases not matched to a gene; V was cut back by 5 bases and J by 4 bases. Germline-derived CDR1 and CDR2 are GTSNPN and SVGIG (reference sequence). CDR3 size: 13 residues. CDR3 coding DNA: TGTGCCTGGCAGAGGACAGGGGGCACTGAAGCTTTCTTT. Its translation is CAWQRTGGTEAFF.

This clonotype was picked up a small number of times. The genes are TRBV4-3 and TRBJ1-3, with TRBD1 as a possible D gene (6 bases). V lost 6 bases and J lost 0, with 9 bases in between. The germline gives CDR1 LGHNA, CDR2 YSLEER. The CDR3 has 14 amino acids. DNA for the CDR3: TGCGCCAGCAGACGGGACATCTCTGGAAACACCATATATTTT. Its translation is CASRRDISGNTIYF.